This TCR beta chain was identified in a study of regulatory T cells in long-lasting Graves disease. Building of the TCR beta libraries involved iRepertoire HTBI primers and Arm-PCR of CDR3 regions. TCRdb fed the multiplex PCR reads into MiXCR, producing one record per CDR3 protein. The sample holds around 330,000 distinct CDR3 sequences, about a sixth seen once. This clonotype was seen repeatedly, ten times or more. Time point indicated: newly diagnosed GD, antithyroid drugs for less than 3 months. RNA extracted from PBMCs served as the sequencing template. American Thyroid Association guidelines defined Graves' disease diagnosis. The sequencing here drew on peripheral blood mononuclear cells (PBMCs), taken at new diagnosis, from a patient treated with antithyroid drugs. The receptor's source is a female donor with Graves disease.

CDR3 DNA sequence: TGTGCCAGCAGCGCCACTGGTGGAAACACCATATATTTT. Translated, it gives CASSATGGNTIYF. V and J are TRBV9 and TRBJ1-3; D remains unclear. The CDR3 sequence is 13 residues long. Germline V gene sequence: CDR1 SGDLS, CDR2 YYNGEE. V lost 3 bases and J 3 bases, leaving 7 bases between the germline ends.